This is a list of T cell receptor beta chains from one sample in a study of shared clonotypes between healthy human individuals. Measured with immunoSEQ multiplex PCR; TCRdb has only the in-frame clones, and not every one. The data show over 1.4 million clones, around 97% seen once. The specimen sequenced was naive CD4+ T cells sorted from blood. These receptors were collected from a man aged 25 to 40 in good health. The CDR3 runs from the conserved cysteine through the conserved F or W. Each record gives: J gene, clone size, V gene, D gene, CDR3 protein, CDR3 DNA. A D gene is named only where the DNA matches it firmly. Some rows have no size entry. The others give once, few or many, or a class for an expanded clone.

TRBJ2-1	NA	TRBV11-2	NA	CASSLDLAAYNEQFF	TGTGCCAGCAGCTTAGATCTGGCTGCTTACAATGAGCAGTTCTTC
TRBJ2-7	NA	TRBV14	NA	CASSLRVTFDEQYF	TGTGCCAGCAGCCTCAGGGTGACTTTTGACGAGCAGTACTTC
TRBJ2-3	NA	TRBV10-3	NA	CAISESSRLITDTQYF	TGTGCCATCAGTGAGTCTAGCCGGTTGATCACAGATACGCAGTATTTT
TRBJ2-5	once	TRBV7-2	TRBD1	CASSPTGGRETQYF	TGTGCCAGCAGCCCGACAGGGGGCCGGGAGACCCAGTACTTC
TRBJ2-1	NA	TRBV5-4	NA	CASSLVAPNEQFF	TGTGCCAGCAGCTTGGTAGCCCCCAATGAGCAGTTCTTC
TRBJ2-1	NA	TRBV6-1	TRBD2	CASGALTSGRGEQFF	TGTGCCAGCGGGGCATTGACTAGCGGGAGGGGGGAGCAGTTCTTC
TRBJ1-5	NA	TRBV18	NA	CASSPGGDSNQPQHF	TGTGCCAGCTCACCAGGGGGCGATTCCAATCAGCCCCAGCATTTT
TRBJ2-2	NA	TRBV10-2	NA	CASSDLGQPFTGELFF	TGCGCCAGCAGTGACCTTGGCCAGCCCTTCACCGGGGAGCTGTTTTTT
TRBJ2-2	NA	TRBV7-2	TRBD2	CASILAGGPSGELFF	TGTGCCAGCATATTAGCGGGAGGGCCGTCCGGGGAGCTGTTTTTT
TRBJ1-3	NA	TRBV30	NA	CAWTSRGLSGNTIYF	TGTGCCTGGACCTCCCGGGGTCTCTCTGGAAACACCATATATTTT
TRBJ2-3	NA	TRBV14	NA	CASSPKLGLWGTDTQYF	TGTGCCAGCAGCCCGAAGTTAGGGTTGTGGGGCACAGATACGCAGTATTTT
TRBJ2-3	NA	TRBV10-1	NA	CASASAYTDTQYF	TGCGCCAGCGCCTCCGCCTACACAGATACGCAGTATTTT
TRBJ1-5	NA	TRBV9	TRBD1	CASSQGTGISNQPQHF	TGTGCCAGCTCGCAGGGGACAGGTATTAGCAATCAGCCCCAGCATTTT
TRBJ2-3	NA	TRBV6-6	NA	CASSPGRYADTQYF	TGTGCCAGCAGCCCCGGGCGTTATGCAGATACGCAGTATTTT
TRBJ1-5	NA	TRBV21-1	NA	CASSPTTRVRNQPQHF	TGTGCCAGCAGCCCTACGACCCGGGTTCGCAATCAGCCCCAGCATTTT
TRBJ2-7	once	TRBV6-6	NA	CASSPLIGPYEQYF	TGTGCCAGCAGCCCATTAATCGGTCCCTACGAGCAGTACTTC
TRBJ1-2	NA	TRBV6-5	NA	CASSYGPNGPGYTF	TGTGCCAGCAGTTACGGACCCAATGGTCCGGGCTACACCTTC
TRBJ1-5	once	TRBV28	NA	CASRGGGAVNSNQPQHF	TGTGCCAGCAGAGGCGGGGGAGCGGTGAATAGCAATCAGCCCCAGCATTTT